This T cell receptor (beta chain) came from a study of control samples from healthy donors and cancer patients. The CDR3 is 13 amino acids. Germline CDR1 KGHSH, CDR2 LQKENI. V was shortened by 3 bases and J by 6 bases, with 9 bases between the two germline ends. TCRdb keeps only in-frame clones here, not all; method: immunoSEQ multiplex PCR. The sample has 95,000 to 150,000 clones; about 90% are singletons. The V and J genes are TRBV18 and TRBJ1-5; D is perhaps TRBD1 (5 bases). Specimen: blood. The receptor's source is a man between 60 and 70 years old in good health. The CDR3: CASSPQGIQPQHF. As DNA, the CDR3 is TGTGCCAGCTCACCCCAGGGTATTCAGCCCCAGCATTTT.